This T cell receptor (beta chain) was sequenced in a study of T cell repertoires in cytomegalovirus infection. The wider study: Shared public TCR beta signatures pointed to both CMV infection and a matching HLA type. Whole-study findings and limits: Carriage of CMV together with the relevant HLA was identifiable through cumulative public TCR beta family frequency. Clonotype analysis showed dominance of the ex vivo response by HLA-C-restricted CMV-specific TCR beta clonotypes.

Concerning this clonotype: No antigen is known for it.

V dropped 5 bases and J dropped 7; count of bases not matched to a gene: 4. CDR1 is LNHNV, CDR2 YYDKDF, per germline (reference sequence). The CDR3 is 13 amino acids. A single record per CDR3 protein comes from TCRdb applying MiXCR to the reads. The table records about 200,000 distinct CDR3 sequences, roughly 9% of them present only once. The TCR comes from a human donor in good health (CMV status not recorded). Some clones in this sample may be carry-over from other donors' samples. The sequenced sample consisted of PBMCs. The chain is built from TRBV15 and TRBJ1-5, with 8 bases fitting TRBD1. CDR3 loop: CATSGTGPQPQHF. The CDR3 DNA sequence: TGTGCCACCAGCGGGACAGGTCCCCAGCCCCAGCATTTT.